Sequencing of this T cell receptor beta chain was carried out in a study of blood T cells in healthy people across ages. Whole-study context: Every two T cells gave about one barcoded beta molecule via template switching.

Each donor had roughly 10 milliliters of peripheral blood drawn. Then a second PCR, running roughly 7 to 11 cycles, was carried out with a sample-barcoded 5' primer and a J-beta primer mix. TCRdb independently ran MiXCR on the 5' RACE reads; one entry per CDR3 protein. This table has about 1.6 million distinct CDR3 sequences, about 35% appearing once. Study results and limitations: Estimates of total diversity, which came from one million sequenced T cells, were considered to be underestimates.

This clonotype was observed a few times. The antigen remains unidentified. J was trimmed by 6 bases and V by 2 bases; bases with no gene match: 7. Per the germline V gene, CDR1 is DFQATT and CDR2 is SNEGSKA (reference sequence). This CDR3 is 13 amino acids long. The clonotype originates from a woman aged 30 to 39 in good health. V usage is TRBV20-1 and J usage is TRBJ2-7, with 7 nucleotides matching TRBD1. The sequencing input was blood. CDR3 region: CSARRTGMGEQYF. CDR3 coding DNA: TGCAGTGCTAGAAGGACAGGCATGGGCGAGCAGTACTTC.